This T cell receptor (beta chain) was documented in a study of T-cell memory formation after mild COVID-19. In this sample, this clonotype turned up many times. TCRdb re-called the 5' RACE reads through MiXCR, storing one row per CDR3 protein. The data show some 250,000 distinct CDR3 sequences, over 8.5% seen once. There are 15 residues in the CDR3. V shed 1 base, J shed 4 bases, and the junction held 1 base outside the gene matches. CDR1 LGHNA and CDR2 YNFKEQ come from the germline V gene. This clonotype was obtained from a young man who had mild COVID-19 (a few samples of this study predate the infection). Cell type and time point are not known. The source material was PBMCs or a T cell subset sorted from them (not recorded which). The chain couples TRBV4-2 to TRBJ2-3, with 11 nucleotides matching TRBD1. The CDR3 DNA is TGTGCCAGCAGCCAAGGGACAGGGGGCGCAGATACGCAGTATTTT. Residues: CASSQGTGGADTQYF.